The 22 T cell receptor beta chains below were found in one sample sequenced in a study of T cells in lung cancer brain metastases. Data came from immunoSEQ multiplex PCR; TCRdb stores just in-frame clones and leaves some out. The table records roughly 6,500 clones, 80% to 90% of them present only once. The specimen was tumor tissue from the primary lung tumor. These receptors all come from a man aged 50-59 years with non-small cell lung cancer.

The V gene is TRBV5-6, the J gene TRBJ1-2; the D is unclear. Germline loops: CDR1 SGHDT, CDR2 YYEEEE. The CDR3 runs 12 residues. Trimming cost V 5 bases and J 8 bases, with 13 bases left between them. Here the CDR3 DNA reads TGTGCCAGCAGTGCCGGTAGGAGCGGCTACACCTTC. Translated, it gives CASSAGRSGYTF.

The gene calls are TRBV18 and TRBJ1-2; TRBD1 matches 7 bases. The CDR3 is 15 amino acids. From germline, CDR1 is KGHSH and CDR2 LQKENI. Germline trimming cut 6 bases from V and 0 bases from J; bases unmatched to any gene: 7. In DNA form, the CDR3 reads TGTGCCAGCTCGACCGGGACAGTAGCTAACTATGGCTACACCTTC. Its protein is CASSTGTVANYGYTF.

The chain employs TRBV5-1 and TRBJ2-5, with D maybe TRBD2 (5 bases). Trimming took off 4 bases at V and 3 bases at J, with 16 bases between the two ends. The germline gives CDR1 SGHRS, CDR2 YFSETQ. This CDR3 has 15 amino acids. The CDR3 spells CASSSPGRTEETQYF. CDR3 in DNA: TGCGCCAGCAGCAGCCCCGGCAGGACTGAAGAGACCCAGTACTTC.

The chain links TRBV4-3 to TRBJ2-2, with 12 bases matching TRBD2. This CDR3 is 19 amino acids long. The germline V gene has CDR1 LGHNA and CDR2 YSLEER. The V segment lost 0 bases and the J segment 4 bases; nucleotides outside the gene matches: 9. CDR3 residues: CASSQERNPGLAGTGELFF. In nucleotides, the CDR3 is TGCGCCAGCAGCCAAGAGAGAAATCCGGGACTAGCGGGCACCGGGGAGCTGTTTTTT.

This chain connects TRBV5-1 to TRBJ2-7; D gene uncertain. V shed 0 bases and J shed 6 bases, with 13 bases lying between them. Germline V gives CDR1 SGHRS, CDR2 YFSETQ. This CDR3 region has 14 residues. The CDR3 DNA is TGCGCCAGCAGCTTGGAGGGCGGTCGTTTCGAGCAGTACTTC. It translates to CASSLEGGRFEQYF.

The V gene is TRBV30, the J gene TRBJ2-5; D not certain. Germline V gives CDR1 GTSNPN, CDR2 SVGIG (reference sequence). V lost 0 bases and J 4 bases, leaving 6 bases between the germline ends. CDR3 length equals 12 residues. CDR3 DNA sequence: TGTGCCTGGAGTGTAGTAGGAGAGACCCAGTACTTC. As protein: CAWSVVGETQYF.

The rearrangement joins TRBV6-1 to TRBJ2-7; TRBD2 might be the D (6 bases). Trimming removed 5 bases at V and 1 base at J, with 15 bases between. The CDR3 contains 15 residues. Germline V gene sequence: CDR1 MNHNS, CDR2 SASEGT. The CDR3 DNA follows: TGTGCCAGCAGTTCCCAAGAAGGAGGGTCCTACGAGCAGTACTTC. Its translation: CASSSQEGGSYEQYF.

The J gene is TRBJ2-2, the V gene TRBV30; D unresolved. The ends were cut back, 2 bases at V and 6 bases at J, with 10 bases in the middle. The germline V gene has CDR1 GTSNPN and CDR2 SVGIG (reference sequence). The CDR3 is 13 amino acids. The CDR3 DNA sequence: TGTGCCTGGAGTCACGTCGACGCCGGGGAGCTGTTTTTT. As protein: CAWSHVDAGELFF.

The genes are TRBV5-1 and TRBJ2-3; 8 bases line up with TRBD2. The trim removed 0 bases at V and 0 bases at J, leaving 3 bases unmatched. The CDR3 consists of 16 residues. The germline CDR1 and CDR2 sequences are SGHRS and YFSETQ. The CDR3 bases are TGCGCCAGCAGCTTGGGGACTAGCCCTAGCACAGATACGCAGTATTTT. The encoded protein is CASSLGTSPSTDTQYF.

CDR3: CASRGTGAGRTEAFF. The CDR3 DNA follows: TGTGCCAGCAGGGGAACCGGGGCTGGGCGCACTGAAGCTTTCTTT. V is TRBV5-6 and J is TRBJ1-1; maybe TRBD1 (5 bases). Germline values: CDR1 SGHDT, CDR2 YYEEEE. The CDR3 loop spans 15 amino acids. Trimming shortened V by 5 bases and J by 4 bases, and 18 bases separated the two germline ends.

J is TRBJ1-2 and V is TRBV4-3; D possibly corresponds to TRBD1 (5 bases). Trimming shortened V by 1 base and J by 7 bases, and 13 bases separated the two germline ends. CDR1 and CDR2 (germline): LGHNA, YSLEER. CDR3 length: 14 residues. CDR3 bases: TGCGCCAGCAGCCAAGTGCAGGGAGAGCGTGGCTACACCTTC. The encoded protein is CASSQVQGERGYTF.

This chain joins TRBV11-2 and TRBJ2-7, with D possibly being TRBD1 (7 bases). The CDR3 runs to 16 residues. From germline, CDR1 is SGHAT and CDR2 FQNNGV. Trimming took 1 base from V and 4 from J, leaving 17 bases between them. CDR3 protein: CASSLVSGGGLYEQYF. The CDR3 DNA is TGTGCCAGCAGCTTAGTGTCAGGGGGAGGCCTATACGAGCAGTACTTC.

The gene calls are TRBV2 and TRBJ2-1, with 7 bases identical to TRBD2. This CDR3 contains 14 residues. CDR1 SNHLY and CDR2 FYNNEI come from the germline V gene. V shed 4 bases and J 9 bases; nucleotides not matched to a gene: 9. The CDR3 coding sequence is TGTGCCAGCAGTGCGGGACTACGGTATATTGAGCAGTTCTTC. This gives the protein CASSAGLRYIEQFF.

The chain has TRBV7-8 and TRBJ2-6, with TRBD1 matching 8 bases. With V trimmed by 6 bases and J by 0 bases, 7 bases remained unmatched. CDR3 length: 17 amino acids. Germline assignment: CDR1 SGHVS and CDR2 FQNEAQ. CDR3 sequence: CASSSQGAGSGANVLTF. The CDR3 DNA reads TGTGCCAGCAGTAGTCAGGGGGCGGGCTCTGGGGCCAACGTCCTGACTTTC.

In the case of this clone: One junction end disagrees with the germline gene, perhaps due to a read error. The V call is TRBV18, the J call TRBJ2-2; D remains unclear. The CDR3 spans 13 residues. Germline CDR1 KGHSH, CDR2 LQKENI. The CDR3 DNA reads as TGTGCCAGCTCACGGGATTTCACCGGAGAGCTGTTTTTT. As protein: CASSRDFTGELFF.

This chain connects TRBV15 to TRBJ1-1; D uncertain. The CDR3 totals 14 residues. CDR1 LNHNV and CDR2 YYDKDF come from the germline V gene (reference sequence). V lost 0 bases and J lost 1, with 6 bases in between. Here the CDR3 reads CATSRDNRNTEAFF. DNA of the CDR3: TGTGCCACCAGCAGAGATAACAGGAACACTGAAGCTTTCTTT.

This clone was seen more than once but under ten times. The V call is TRBV5-1, the J call TRBJ2-2, with 7 bases matching TRBD1. Trimming took 6 bases from V and 0 from J; bases not matched to a gene: 5. CDR1 and CDR2 from the germline V gene are SGHRS and YFSETQ. This CDR3 comprises 15 residues. The CDR3 coding sequence is TGCGCCAGCACTCCGGGACAGACGAACACCGGGGAGCTGTTTTTT. Translation: CASTPGQTNTGELFF.

The rearrangement uses TRBV6-6 and TRBJ2-7; 7 bases line up with TRBD1. Trimming took 6 bases from V and 3 from J; bases not matched to a gene: 8. The CDR3 is 14 amino acids. From germline, CDR1 is MNHNY and CDR2 SVGAGI (reference sequence). CDR3 region: CASSTGVRGYEQYF. The CDR3 nucleotides read TGTGCCAGCAGCACAGGGGTAAGGGGCTACGAGCAGTACTTC.

V gene TRBV10-3 combines with J gene TRBJ2-7, with D perhaps matching TRBD1 (5 bases). The V gene lost 3 bases and the J gene lost 1 base, with 10 bases spanning the gap. The CDR3 extends over 14 amino acids. Germline V gene data show CDR1 as ENHRY and CDR2 as SYGVKD. CDR3 protein: CAISELDTSYEQYF. The DNA of the CDR3 is TGTGCCATCAGTGAATTGGACACATCCTACGAGCAGTACTTC.

The chain combines TRBV27 with TRBJ1-5; D gene uncertain. The V gene's germline CDR1 is MNHEY and CDR2 SMNVEV (reference sequence). This CDR3 region has 14 residues. Between the trimmed V and J ends, which lost 10 bases and 0 bases, there was a span of 13 bases. The CDR3 here is CANRVGYSNQPQHF. CDR3 nucleotide sequence: TGTGCCAACAGAGTAGGCTATAGCAATCAGCCCCAGCATTTT.

The chain links TRBV5-1 to TRBJ1-5; 8 nucleotides agree with TRBD1. From germline, CDR1 is SGHRS and CDR2 YFSETQ. V was pared by 0 bases and J by 6 bases, with 5 bases of the junction left unmatched. The CDR3 has 15 amino acids. The CDR3 spells CASSLGQGAGQPQHF. The CDR3 nucleotides read TGCGCCAGCAGCTTGGGTCAGGGGGCGGGTCAGCCCCAGCATTTT.

This chain joins TRBV18 and TRBJ2-2, with a weak D call TRBD1 (6 bases). The ends were cut back, 2 bases at V and 4 bases at J, with 32 bases in the middle. Germline CDR1 KGHSH, CDR2 LQKENI. The CDR3 has 22 residues. CDR3 region: CASSPIRRTGPKQGRGTGELFF. CDR3 DNA sequence: TGTGCCAGCTCACCAATCCGGAGGACGGGCCCTAAACAGGGAAGGGGCACCGGGGAGCTGTTTTTT.